The 29 T cell receptor beta chains below come from one sample, sequenced in a study of blood T cells in healthy people across ages. PCR was performed a second time for roughly 7 to 11 cycles using a sample-barcoded 5' primer and a J-beta primer mix. TCRdb re-called the 5' RACE reads through MiXCR, storing one row per CDR3 protein. This table holds around 1,000,000 distinct CDR3 sequences, almost 25% found once. These data were also filed under a second study, of T cells of mothers and their children.

Sequenced: blood. These receptors originate from a girl aged 2 to 9 in good health.

This clonotype has a single count. CDR3 protein: CASRPSGAAQGPDTQYF. Written as DNA, the CDR3 is TGCGCCAGCAGACCTAGCGGGGCGGCCCAAGGGCCAGATACGCAGTATTTT. The chain joins TRBV5-1 to TRBJ2-3, with TRBD2 identical over 9 bases. The germline CDR1 and CDR2 sequences are SGHRS and YFSETQ. V lost 5 bases, J lost 4 bases, and 14 bases stayed unmatched. This CDR3 region has 17 residues.

The chain joins TRBV15 to TRBJ2-5; D is unresolved. This CDR3 has 13 amino acids. Looked up from germline, CDR1 is LNHNV and CDR2 is YYDKDF (reference sequence). V was trimmed by 2 bases and J by 4 bases, leaving 8 bases between them. The CDR3 DNA is TGTGCCACCAGCAGAAGTAGATTAGAGACCCAGTACTTC. Amino acid sequence: CATSRSRLETQYF.

The rearrangement links TRBV11-2 to TRBJ1-2, with 9 bases fitting TRBD1. CDR1 and CDR2 (germline): SGHAT, FQNNGV. The CDR3 is 14 amino acids. V dropped 5 bases and J dropped 8; count of bases not matched to a gene: 9. The chain's CDR3 is CASSIHTGGVGYTF. The CDR3 DNA is TGTGCCAGCAGCATCCACACAGGGGGCGTAGGCTACACCTTC.

This chain joins TRBV7-9 and TRBJ2-1; D possibly matches TRBD1 or TRBD2 (7 bases each). CDR1 and CDR2 (germline): SEHNR, FQNEAQ (reference sequence). The ends were cut back, 3 bases at V and 7 bases at J, with 22 bases in the middle. The CDR3 consists of 17 residues. The CDR3: CASSFNTQTGRANEQFF. DNA of the CDR3: TGTGCCAGCAGCTTTAACACTCAGACAGGGAGGGCAAATGAGCAGTTCTTC.

The sample holds many counts of this clonotype. V and J are TRBV7-9 and TRBJ2-7; weak D call: TRBD1 (5 bases). Germline CDR1 and CDR2: SEHNR and FQNEAQ (reference sequence). Trimming removed 5 bases from V and 0 bases from J, with 8 bases in between. The CDR3 covers 13 residues. This CDR3 reads CASSPGNSYEQYF. The DNA for the CDR3 is TGTGCCAGCAGCCCAGGGAACTCCTACGAGCAGTACTTC.

In regard to this clonotype: At one of its ends the junction is not consistent with the germline gene, which may arise from a read error. The chain carries TRBV18 and TRBJ2-1; the D gene is possibly TRBD1 (5 bases). The CDR3 length is 16 residues. CDR1 KGHSH and CDR2 LQKENI come from the germline V gene. The CDR3 reads CASSQGPQGSHNEQFF. The CDR3 bases are TGTGCCAGCTCACAAGGACCTCAGGGCTCCCACAATGAGCAGTTCTTC.

Comment on this clonotype: The conserved phenylalanine or tryptophan is not found at the CDR3 terminus, so this likely reflects a read error. The chain joins TRBV7-2 to TRBJ1-5, with TRBD1 as a possible D gene (5 bases). There are 16 residues in the CDR3. The germline V gene encodes CDR1 SGHTA and CDR2 FQGNSA. V dropped 1 base and J dropped 5 bases, with 15 bases sitting between them. The CDR3 nucleotides are TGTGCCAGCAGCTTAGTTGGGGGAGGCTTTGATCAGCCCCAGCATTCT. This codes for CASSLVGGGFDQPQHS.

DNA for the CDR3: TGCAGCGTTTACTTCGACTACGAGCAGTACTTC. It translates to CSVYFDYEQYF. This chain connects TRBV29-1 to TRBJ2-7; no clear D gene. This CDR3 region has 11 residues. V lost 5 bases to trimming and J lost 3 bases, with 8 bases between them. Germline CDR1 is SQVTM and CDR2 is ANQGSEA.

The chain is built from TRBV12-5 and TRBJ2-2, with D perhaps matching TRBD2 (6 bases). The CDR3 sequence is 15 residues long. V lost 8 bases and J lost 3, with 16 bases in between. CDR1 and CDR2 (germline): LGHNT, FRNRAP. The CDR3 region is CASKRPAGYTGELFF. The CDR3 bases are TGTGCTAGTAAAAGACCCGCGGGGTACACCGGGGAGCTGTTTTTT.

The rearrangement uses TRBV12-3 or TRBV12-4 and TRBJ2-7; 12 nucleotides match TRBD2. V was pared by 6 bases and J by 1 base, with 13 bases of the junction left unmatched. The CDR3 contains 18 residues. The CDR3 nucleotides are TGTGCCAGCAGCACCGGACCCCTAGCGGGAGGGGGGTCCTACGAGCAGTACTTC. Amino acid sequence: CASSTGPLAGGGSYEQYF.

The chain links TRBV20-1 to TRBJ2-7; 7 nucleotides align to TRBD2. The V segment lost 6 bases and the J segment 3 bases; nucleotides outside the gene matches: 17. Germline V lookup: CDR1 DFQATT, CDR2 SNEGSKA (reference sequence). This CDR3 is 16 amino acids long. The CDR3 reads CSAESPSGIEVYEQYF. CDR3 nucleotide sequence: TGCAGTGCCGAGAGCCCCAGCGGGATAGAAGTCTACGAGCAGTACTTC.

The rearrangement links TRBV12-3 or TRBV12-4 to TRBJ1-5; D uncertain. The CDR3 is 14 amino acids. V was trimmed by 6 bases and J by 4 bases, leaving 13 bases between them. The CDR3 sequence is CASREGLGNQPQHF. The CDR3, as DNA: TGTGCCAGCAGAGAAGGGTTGGGGAATCAGCCCCAGCATTTT.

This chain uses TRBV7-2 with TRBJ2-7; TRBD2 matches at 7 bases. V dropped 8 bases and J dropped 0; count of bases not matched to a gene: 10. The CDR3 sequence is 15 residues long. Germline V lookup: CDR1 SGHTA, CDR2 FQGNSA. CDR3: CASDWGGSSSYEQYF. The CDR3 coding sequence is TGTGCCAGCGATTGGGGGGGGAGTAGCTCCTACGAGCAGTACTTC.

This rearrangement joins TRBV7-9 to TRBJ2-5; D not certain. Between the trimmed V and J ends, which lost 5 bases and 3 bases, there was a span of 13 bases. Germline V gives CDR1 SEHNR, CDR2 FQNEAQ (reference sequence). This CDR3 is built from 14 residues. The CDR3 spells CASSQWGSEETQYF. CDR3 bases: TGTGCCAGCAGCCAGTGGGGTTCAGAAGAGACCCAGTACTTC.

This chain links TRBV4-2 with TRBJ2-6; 10 nucleotides line up with TRBD1. Germline assignment: CDR1 LGHNA and CDR2 YNFKEQ. The length of the CDR3 is 21 residues. J was trimmed by 2 bases and V by 0 bases; bases with no gene match: 13. Here the CDR3 DNA reads TGTGCCAGCAGCCAAGATCCCCCCGGAGGACAGGGGGTTACTGGGGCCAACGTCCTGACTTTC. Translation gives CASSQDPPGGQGVTGANVLTF.

For the CDR3, the DNA is TGTGCCAGCAGCCCCCCCAGCGCTGGGGCCAACGTCCTGACTTTC. It specifies CASSPPSAGANVLTF. The chain links TRBV12-3 or TRBV12-4 to TRBJ2-6; D gene uncertain. The CDR3 consists of 15 residues. V lost 6 bases and J 2 bases, leaving 11 bases between the germline ends.

V is TRBV7-2 and J is TRBJ2-3; tentative D call: TRBD1 (5 bases). The CDR3 is 17 amino acids. Germline loops: CDR1 SGHTA, CDR2 FQGNSA. The V gene lost 2 bases and the J gene lost 0 bases, with 15 bases spanning the gap. CDR3 bases: TGTGCCAGCAGCTTAAGTGTGGCAGGGCTTAGCACAGATACGCAGTATTTT. Its protein product is CASSLSVAGLSTDTQYF.

The chain uses TRBV9 and TRBJ2-3, with 13 bases matching TRBD2. The ends lost 3 bases at V and 5 bases at J; junction bases unmatched: 6. The germline gives CDR1 SGDLS, CDR2 YYNGEE. This CDR3 is built from 16 residues. The CDR3 region has the DNA TGTGCCAGCAGCGGGACTAGCGGGAGCTATGTAGATACGCAGTATTTT. It is translated as CASSGTSGSYVDTQYF.

V usage is TRBV11-1 and J usage is TRBJ2-1, with 7 bases matching TRBD1. The ends lost 2 bases at V and 7 bases at J; junction bases unmatched: 8. CDR1 is SGHAT, CDR2 FQDESV, per germline (reference sequence). The CDR3 is 15 residues long. CDR3: CASSLRGQSRNEQFF. CDR3 DNA: TGTGCCAGCAGCTTAAGGGGACAGAGTAGGAATGAGCAGTTCTTC.

This clonotype showed up many times. The gene calls are TRBV29-1 and TRBJ2-3; the D gene is possibly TRBD1 (6 bases). With 7 bases removed from V and 0 bases from J, the gap between germline ends came to 11 bases. This CDR3 spans 13 amino acids. The V gene's germline CDR1 is SQVTM and CDR2 ANQGSEA. The CDR3 reads CSAYRESTDTQYF. The CDR3 bases are TGCAGCGCCTACAGGGAGAGCACAGATACGCAGTATTTT.

This clonotype was recorded a few times. The gene calls are TRBV4-2 and TRBJ2-7; D unresolved. Germline CDR1 reads LGHNA; CDR2 reads YNFKEQ. The CDR3 is made up of 15 amino acids. The germline V and J ends were trimmed by 1 base and 1 base, with 11 bases remaining between them. Here the CDR3 reads CASSQGLDGSYEQYF. Here the CDR3 DNA reads TGTGCCAGCAGCCAAGGGCTAGATGGGTCCTACGAGCAGTACTTC.

In this sample, this clonotype turned up a few times. J is TRBJ2-5 and V is TRBV20-1, with D tentatively TRBD1 (6 bases). The V end lost 1 base, the J end lost 3 bases, and 9 bases lay between the germline ends. The CDR3 consists of 13 residues. Looked up from germline, CDR1 is DFQATT and CDR2 is SNEGSKA (reference sequence). In nucleotides, the CDR3 is TGCAGTGCTAGAGGTTGGACAGAAGAGACCCAGTACTTC. Its protein is CSARGWTEETQYF.

This rearrangement joins TRBV29-1 to TRBJ1-4; D is unresolved. Germline loops: CDR1 SQVTM, CDR2 ANQGSEA. Trimming removed 6 bases from V and 3 bases from J, with 11 bases in between. CDR3 length: 13 residues. For the CDR3, the DNA is TGCAGCGTCCGCCCAGCAGCTAATGAAAAACTGTTTTTT. Translation: CSVRPAANEKLFF.

There are a few counts of this clonotype. The chain carries TRBV29-1 and TRBJ1-3; a possible D gene is TRBD1 (6 bases). This CDR3 has 14 residues. Trimming left V 5 bases short and J 0 bases short, with 11 bases between. Germline V gives CDR1 SQVTM, CDR2 ANQGSEA. Here the CDR3 reads CSVSTGNSGNTIYF. DNA for the CDR3: TGCAGCGTTTCCACAGGGAACTCTGGAAACACCATATATTTT.

This clonotype was found a few times. The rearrangement links TRBV5-5 to TRBJ2-7; tentatively, D is TRBD1 or TRBD2 (6 bases each). Trimming took off 4 bases at V and 0 bases at J, with 17 bases between the two ends. This CDR3 comprises 16 residues. Germline V lookup: CDR1 SGHKS, CDR2 YYEKEE (reference sequence). The CDR3 here is CASSLGFGGLSYEQYF. The CDR3 DNA follows: TGTGCCAGCAGCCTGGGGTTCGGGGGCCTCTCCTACGAGCAGTACTTC. The entire variable domain, with the rest obtained from reference TRBV5-5 and TRBJ2-7, is as follows: DAGVTQSPTHLIKTRGQQVTLRCSPISGHKSVSWYQQVLGQGPQFIFQYYEKEERGRGNFPDRFSARQFPNYSSELNVNALLLGDSALYLCASSLGFGGLSYEQYFGPGTRLTVT.

A remark on this clonotype: At one end, the junction sequence differs from germline, possibly due to a read error. The gene calls are TRBV7-7 and TRBJ2-2; weak D call: TRBD2 (6 bases). Germline assignment: CDR1 SSHAT and CDR2 FNYEAQ (reference sequence). The CDR3 is made up of 15 amino acids. Here the CDR3 DNA reads TGTGCTAGCAGCTCACGGGACTGGAACACCGGGGAGCTGTTTTTT. It yields the protein CASSSRDWNTGELFF.

In this sample, this clonotype turned up a few times. The CDR3 loop is CASSPDSGANYGYTF. Here the CDR3 DNA reads TGCGCCAGCAGCCCGGACAGTGGAGCTAACTATGGCTACACCTTC. The J gene is TRBJ1-2, the V gene TRBV4-1; D perhaps matches TRBD1 (6 bases). The CDR3 loop spans 15 amino acids. V shed 4 bases and J shed 0 bases, with 12 bases lying between them. Germline V lookup: CDR1 MGHRA, CDR2 YSYEKL.

This clonotype showed up many times. The rearrangement links TRBV2 to TRBJ1-4; maybe TRBD1 (6 bases). The CDR3 has 13 amino acids. V was pared by 5 bases and J by 5 bases, with 9 bases between. Germline V gene data show CDR1 as SNHLY and CDR2 as FYNNEI. CDR3 nucleotides: TGTGCCAGCAGTCAGGGGATAAATGAAAAACTGTTTTTT. Its translation: CASSQGINEKLFF.

This clonotype was picked up many times. The rearrangement uses TRBV20-1 and TRBJ2-3; TRBD2 is a possible D gene (5 bases). Germline CDR1 reads DFQATT; CDR2 reads SNEGSKA (reference sequence). This CDR3 contains 15 residues. V lost 0 bases, J lost 1 base, and 11 bases lay in between. The CDR3 sequence: CSARDRGYGTDTQYF. CDR3 coding DNA: TGCAGTGCTAGAGATCGCGGGTATGGCACAGATACGCAGTATTTT.